This T cell receptor (beta chain) derives from a study of immune reconstitution after stem cell transplant in scleroderma. Germline V gene lookup returns CDR1 DFQATT and CDR2 SNEGSKA (reference sequence). The CDR3 is 13 amino acids. Trimming removed 3 bases from V and 2 bases from J; junction bases left unmatched: 1. In its sample, this clonotype is medium-sized (0.01 to 0.1%). TCRdb independently ran MiXCR on the RT-PCR reads; one entry per CDR3 protein. The table records under 3,000 distinct CDR3 sequences, about a tenth of them present only once. The sample was collected before or after autologous hematopoietic stem cell transplantation (not recorded which). The receptor was isolated from a female donor with systemic sclerosis. The chain carries TRBV20-1 and TRBJ2-5; TRBD1 matches 9 bases. DNA of the CDR3: TGCAGTGCTAGGGACAGGGGACAAGAGACCCAGTACTTC. Translating it yields CSARDRGQETQYF.